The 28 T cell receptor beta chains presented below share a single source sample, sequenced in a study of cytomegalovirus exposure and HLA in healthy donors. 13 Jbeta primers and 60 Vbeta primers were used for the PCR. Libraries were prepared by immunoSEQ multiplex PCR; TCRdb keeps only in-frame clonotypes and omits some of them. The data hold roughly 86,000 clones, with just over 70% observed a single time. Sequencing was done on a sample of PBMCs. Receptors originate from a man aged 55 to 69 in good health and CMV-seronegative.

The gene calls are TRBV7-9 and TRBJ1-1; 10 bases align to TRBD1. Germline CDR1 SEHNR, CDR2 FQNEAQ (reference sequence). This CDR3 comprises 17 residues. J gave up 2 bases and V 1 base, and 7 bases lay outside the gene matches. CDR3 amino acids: CASSLGTGGAFNTEAFF. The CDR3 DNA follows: TGTGCCAGCAGCTTAGGGACAGGGGGTGCCTTCAACACTGAAGCTTTCTTT.

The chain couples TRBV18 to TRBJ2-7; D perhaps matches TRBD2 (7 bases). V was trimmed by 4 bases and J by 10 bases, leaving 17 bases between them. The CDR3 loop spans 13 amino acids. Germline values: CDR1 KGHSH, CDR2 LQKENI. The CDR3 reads CASSLGGQFFQYF. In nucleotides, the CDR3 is TGTGCCAGCTCACTGGGGGGGCAGTTTTTTCAGTACTTC. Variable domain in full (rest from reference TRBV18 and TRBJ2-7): NAGVMQNPRHLVRRRGQEARLRCSPMKGHSHVYWYRQLPEEGLKFMVYLQKENIIDESGMPKERFSAEFPKEGPSILRIQQVVRGDSAAYFCASSLGGQFFQYFGPGTRLTVT.

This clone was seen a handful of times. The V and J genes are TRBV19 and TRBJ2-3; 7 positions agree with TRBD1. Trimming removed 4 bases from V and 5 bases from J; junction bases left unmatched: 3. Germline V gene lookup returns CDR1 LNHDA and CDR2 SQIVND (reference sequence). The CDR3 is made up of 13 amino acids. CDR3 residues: CASSKGAGDTQYF. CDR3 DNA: TGTGCCAGTAGTAAGGGGGCGGGAGATACGCAGTATTTT.

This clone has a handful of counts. CDR3: CASSQSGGNEQFF. CDR3 in DNA: TGTGCCAGCAGTCAGAGCGGGGGTAATGAGCAGTTCTTC. The rearrangement joins TRBV6-5 to TRBJ2-1, with 8 bases matching TRBD2. The CDR3 length is 13 residues. Germline CDR1 MNHEY, CDR2 SVGAGI. The junction had 4 bases not matched to a gene; V was cut back by 5 bases and J by 7 bases.

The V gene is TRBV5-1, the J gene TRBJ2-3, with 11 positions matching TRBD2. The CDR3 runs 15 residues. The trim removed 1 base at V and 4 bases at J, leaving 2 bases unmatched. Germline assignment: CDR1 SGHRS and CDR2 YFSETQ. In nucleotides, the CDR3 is TGCGCCAGCAGCTTGACTAGCGGGAGTTCAGATACGCAGTATTTT. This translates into CASSLTSGSSDTQYF.

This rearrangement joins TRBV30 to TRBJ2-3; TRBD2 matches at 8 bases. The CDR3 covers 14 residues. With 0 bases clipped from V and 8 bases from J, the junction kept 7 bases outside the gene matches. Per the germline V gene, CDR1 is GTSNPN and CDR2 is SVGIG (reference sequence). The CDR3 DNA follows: TGTGCCTGGAGTGTCGGGACTAGGGGCGGTACGCAGTATTTT. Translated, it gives CAWSVGTRGGTQYF.

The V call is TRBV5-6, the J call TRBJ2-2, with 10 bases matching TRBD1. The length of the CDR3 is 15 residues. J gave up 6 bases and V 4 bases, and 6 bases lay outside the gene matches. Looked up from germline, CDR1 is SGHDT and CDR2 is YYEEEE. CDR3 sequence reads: CASSMGTGASGELFF. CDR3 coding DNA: TGTGCCAGCAGCATGGGGACAGGGGCATCCGGGGAGCTGTTTTTT.

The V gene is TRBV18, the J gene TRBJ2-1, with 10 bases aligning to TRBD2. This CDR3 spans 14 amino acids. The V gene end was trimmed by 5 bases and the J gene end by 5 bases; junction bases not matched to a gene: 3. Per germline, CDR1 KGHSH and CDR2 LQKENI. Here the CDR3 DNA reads TGTGCCAGCTCATCTAGCGGGGGTGACAATGAGCAGTTCTTC. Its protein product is CASSSSGGDNEQFF.

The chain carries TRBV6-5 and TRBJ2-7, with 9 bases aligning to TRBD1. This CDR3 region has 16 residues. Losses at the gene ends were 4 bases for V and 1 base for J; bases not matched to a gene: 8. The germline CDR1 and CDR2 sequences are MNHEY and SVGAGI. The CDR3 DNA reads TGTGCCAGCAGTTCTCCGGGGACAGGGAGTTCCTACGAGCAGTACTTC. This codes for CASSSPGTGSSYEQYF.

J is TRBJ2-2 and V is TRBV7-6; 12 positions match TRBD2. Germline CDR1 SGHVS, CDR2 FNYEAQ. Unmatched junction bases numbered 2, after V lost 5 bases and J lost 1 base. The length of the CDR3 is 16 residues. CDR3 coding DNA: TGTGCCAGCAGCCCGACTAGCGGGGGGAACACCGGGGAGCTGTTTTTT. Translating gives CASSPTSGGNTGELFF.

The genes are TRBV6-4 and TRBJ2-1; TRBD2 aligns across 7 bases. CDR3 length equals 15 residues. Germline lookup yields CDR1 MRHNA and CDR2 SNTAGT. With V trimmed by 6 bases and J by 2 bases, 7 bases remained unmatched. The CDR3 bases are TGTGCCAGCAGCAAAGCGGGGCTTCCCTACAATGAGCAGTTCTTC. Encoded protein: CASSKAGLPYNEQFF.

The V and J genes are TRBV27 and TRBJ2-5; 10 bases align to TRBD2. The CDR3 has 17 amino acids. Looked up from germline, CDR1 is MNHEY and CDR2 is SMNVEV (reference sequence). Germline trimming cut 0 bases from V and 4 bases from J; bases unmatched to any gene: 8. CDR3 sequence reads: CASSLSPSGGQRETQYF. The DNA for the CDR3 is TGTGCCAGCAGTTTATCCCCTAGCGGGGGACAAAGAGAGACCCAGTACTTC.

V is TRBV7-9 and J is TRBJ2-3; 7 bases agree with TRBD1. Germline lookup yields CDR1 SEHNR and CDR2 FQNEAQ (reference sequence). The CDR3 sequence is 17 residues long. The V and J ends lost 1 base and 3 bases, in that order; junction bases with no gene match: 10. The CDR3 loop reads CASSLVSDRRHTDTQYF. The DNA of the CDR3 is TGTGCCAGCAGCTTAGTTTCGGACAGGAGACATACAGATACGCAGTATTTT.

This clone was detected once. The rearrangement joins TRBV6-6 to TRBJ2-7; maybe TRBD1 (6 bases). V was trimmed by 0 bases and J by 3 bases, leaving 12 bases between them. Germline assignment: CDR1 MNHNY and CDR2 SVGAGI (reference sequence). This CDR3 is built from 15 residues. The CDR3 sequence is CASSYSGTSVYEQYF. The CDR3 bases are TGTGCCAGCAGTTACTCCGGGACATCCGTCTACGAGCAGTACTTC.

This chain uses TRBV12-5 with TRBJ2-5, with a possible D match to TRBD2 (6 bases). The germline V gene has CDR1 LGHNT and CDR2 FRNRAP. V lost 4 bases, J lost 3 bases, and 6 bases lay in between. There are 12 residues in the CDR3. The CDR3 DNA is TGTGCTAGTGGTTGGGGGGAAGAGACCCAGTACTTC. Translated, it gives CASGWGEETQYF.

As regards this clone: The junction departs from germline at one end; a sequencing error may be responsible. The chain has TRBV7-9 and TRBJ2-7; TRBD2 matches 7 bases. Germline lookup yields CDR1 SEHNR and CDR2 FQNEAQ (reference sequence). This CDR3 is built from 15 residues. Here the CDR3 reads CASSLAAGFYYEQYF. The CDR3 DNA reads TGTGCCAGCAGCCTAGCGGCGGGGTTTTACTACGAGCAGTACTTC.

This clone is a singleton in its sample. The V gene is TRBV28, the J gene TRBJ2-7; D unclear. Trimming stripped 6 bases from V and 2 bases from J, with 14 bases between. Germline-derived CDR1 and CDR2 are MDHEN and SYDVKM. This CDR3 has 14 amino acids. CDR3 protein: CASRSGASTYEQYF. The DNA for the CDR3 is TGTGCCAGCAGGTCGGGTGCATCAACCTACGAGCAGTACTTC.

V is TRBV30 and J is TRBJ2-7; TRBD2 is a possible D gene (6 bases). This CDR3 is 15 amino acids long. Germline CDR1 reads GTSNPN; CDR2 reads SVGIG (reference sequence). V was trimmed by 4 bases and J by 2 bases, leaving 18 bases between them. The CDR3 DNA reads TGTGCCTGGAACGGCATACTCGCGGGACCCTACGAGCAGTACTTC. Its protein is CAWNGILAGPYEQYF.

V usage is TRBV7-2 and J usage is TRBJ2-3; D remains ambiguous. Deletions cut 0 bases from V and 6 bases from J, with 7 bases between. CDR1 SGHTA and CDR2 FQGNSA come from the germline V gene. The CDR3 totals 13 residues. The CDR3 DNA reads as TGTGCCAGCAGCTTAGCGAAAGCGGATACGCAGTATTTT. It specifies CASSLAKADTQYF.

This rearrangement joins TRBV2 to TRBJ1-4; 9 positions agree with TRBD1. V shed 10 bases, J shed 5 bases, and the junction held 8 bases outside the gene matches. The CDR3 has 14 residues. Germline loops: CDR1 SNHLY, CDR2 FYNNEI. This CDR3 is CATTPDRGNEKLFF. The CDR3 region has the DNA TGTGCCACCACGCCGGACAGGGGAAATGAAAAACTGTTTTTT. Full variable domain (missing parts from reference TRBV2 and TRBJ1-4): EPEVTQTPSHQVTQMGQEVILRCVPISNHLYFYWYRQILGQKVEFLVSFYNNEISEKSEIFDDQFSVERPDGSNFTLKIRSTKLEDSAMYFCATTPDRGNEKLFFGSGTQLSVL.

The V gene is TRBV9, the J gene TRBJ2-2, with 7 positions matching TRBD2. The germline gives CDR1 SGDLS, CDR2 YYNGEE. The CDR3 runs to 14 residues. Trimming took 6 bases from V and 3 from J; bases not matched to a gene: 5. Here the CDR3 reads CASTFGGDTGELFF. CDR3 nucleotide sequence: TGTGCCAGCACTTTTGGGGGGGACACCGGGGAGCTGTTTTTT.

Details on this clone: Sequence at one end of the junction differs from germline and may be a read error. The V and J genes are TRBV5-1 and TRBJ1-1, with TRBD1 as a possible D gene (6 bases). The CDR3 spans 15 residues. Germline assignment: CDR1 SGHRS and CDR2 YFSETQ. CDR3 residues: CASGLEGVGVTEAFF. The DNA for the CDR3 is TGCGCCAGCGGCTTGGAGGGGGTAGGGGTGACTGAAGCTTTCTTT.

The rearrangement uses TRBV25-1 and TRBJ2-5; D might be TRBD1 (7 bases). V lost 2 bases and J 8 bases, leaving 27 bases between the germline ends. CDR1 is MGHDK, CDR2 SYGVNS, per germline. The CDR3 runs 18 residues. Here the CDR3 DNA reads TGTGCCAGCAGTGAAATCTTCGGGGGACAGATGGGATCGGAAACCCAGTACTTC. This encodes CASSEIFGGQMGSETQYF. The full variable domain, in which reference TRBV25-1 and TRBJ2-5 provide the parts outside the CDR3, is EADIYQTPRYLVIGTGKKITLECSQTMGHDKMYWYQQDPGMELHLIHYSYGVNSTEKGDLSSESTVSRIRTEHFPLTLESARPSHTSQYLCASSEIFGGQMGSETQYFGPGTRLLVL.

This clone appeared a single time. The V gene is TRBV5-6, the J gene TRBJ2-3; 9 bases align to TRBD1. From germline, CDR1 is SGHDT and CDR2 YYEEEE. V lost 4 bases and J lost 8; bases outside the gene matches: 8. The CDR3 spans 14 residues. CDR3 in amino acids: CASSQGQGTGTQYF. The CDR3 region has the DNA TGTGCCAGCAGCCAGGGACAGGGTACCGGTACGCAGTATTTT.

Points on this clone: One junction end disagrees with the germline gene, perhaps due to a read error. The CDR3 sequence: CASSLGGQVGRISGF. CDR3 sequence (DNA): TGTGCCAGCAGCTTGGGGGGACAGGTGGGCCGCATATCGGGATTT. The V call is TRBV5-5, the J call TRBJ1-1; 8 bases align to TRBD1. Germline V gene sequence: CDR1 SGHKS, CDR2 YYEKEE (reference sequence). The CDR3 sequence is 15 residues long. Variable domain in full (rest from reference TRBV5-5 and TRBJ1-1): DAGVTQSPTHLIKTRGQQVTLRCSPISGHKSVSWYQQVLGQGPQFIFQYYEKEERGRGNFPDRFSARQFPNYSSELNVNALLLGDSALYLCASSLGGQVGRISGFGQGTRLTVV.

CDR3: CSADRGLGTEAFF. For the CDR3, the DNA is TGCAGCGCGGACAGGGGTCTGGGCACTGAAGCTTTCTTT. V usage is TRBV29-1 and J usage is TRBJ1-1, with 9 positions matching TRBD1. V lost 7 bases and J lost 4; bases outside the gene matches: 7. The germline CDR1 and CDR2 sequences are SQVTM and ANQGSEA. The CDR3 is 13 amino acids.

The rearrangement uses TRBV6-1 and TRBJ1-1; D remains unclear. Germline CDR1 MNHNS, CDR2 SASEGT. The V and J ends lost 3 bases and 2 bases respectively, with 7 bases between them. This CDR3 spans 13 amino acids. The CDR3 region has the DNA TGTGCCAGCAGTGACTACTACAACACTGAAGCTTTCTTT. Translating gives CASSDYYNTEAFF.

The CDR3 loop is CASRAGQTGNSPLHF. For the CDR3, the DNA is TGTGCCAGCAGAGCCGGACAGACGGGGAATTCACCCCTCCACTTT. The V gene is TRBV6-1, the J gene TRBJ1-6; perhaps TRBD1 as D (6 bases). The CDR3 length is 15 residues. CDR1 is MNHNS and CDR2 is SASEGT in the germline V gene. The germline V and J ends were trimmed by 6 bases and 7 bases, with 16 bases remaining between them.